This paragraph covers one T cell receptor (beta chain) sequence. Antigen specificity is unknown. This sample was included in a study of Tregs in tolerant kidney transplant recipients. Recipients received nonmyeloablative bone marrow transplants from related graft donors, with transient mixed chimerism. CD4+CD25+CD127- Tregs, CD4+CD25- non-Tregs, CD4 and CD8 cells were sorted. TCRdb keeps only in-frame clones here, not all; method: immunoSEQ multiplex PCR. This sample's table reports about 23,000 clones. Study-level points and caveats: Expanding Tregs on activated donor B cells appeared to best identify donor-specific TCRbeta clones.

The receptor was derived from a human patient who received a combined kidney and bone marrow transplant. Some T cells may be the graft donor's. The sample here was CD4+ T cells from blood (PBMCs), taken 6 months after the transplant.

CDR3 DNA, as far as it was read: TGTGCCAGCAGTAGGACAGGGGGCGGACAGCCC. Translated, it gives CASSRTGGGQP. The CDR3 reads in full as CASSRTGGGQPQHF. The genes are TRBV6-2 or TRBV6-3 and TRBJ1-5; TRBD1 matches at 11 bases. Read coverage stops 3 residues before the CDR3 terminus; the germline J gene supplies the remainder. The V segment lost 5 bases and the J segment 7 bases; nucleotides outside the gene matches: 4. CDR1 is MNHEY and CDR2 is SVGEGT in the germline V gene. The CDR3 is 14 residues long.